The rows below give T cell receptor beta chains drawn from one sample of a study of breast tumors, draining lymph nodes, adjacent tissues. Each CDR3 protein gets one entry after TCRdb re-called the multiplex PCR reads with MiXCR. The table records about 270,000 distinct CDR3 sequences, more than 30% of them present only once. Specimen: axillary lymph node tissue. These receptors were collected from a female donor with breast cancer. Some clones in this sample may be carry-over from other donors' samples. Both conserved end residues are part of each CDR3. The D gene is left open where the match is weak. Part of the rows lack a size; the others show once, few, many or a class for expanded clones.

-	13	TRBJ2-7	many	TRBV12-3/TRBV12-4	TGTGCCAGCAGTTTATATGGCTCCTACGAGCAGTACTTC	CASSLYGSYEQYF
-	14	TRBJ2-7	-	TRBV15	TGTGCCACCAGCCGTGACCTCATTTCCTACGAGCAGTGCTTC	CATSRDLISYEQCF
-	13	TRBJ2-1	many	TRBV12-3/TRBV12-4	TGTGCCAGCAGTCCCATGATCCGCGATGAGCAGTTCTTC	CASSPMIRDEQFF
-	13	TRBJ1-5	many	TRBV20-1	TGCAGTGCACTCAGACAGGACAATCAGCCCCAGCATTTT	CSALRQDNQPQHF
TRBD1	16	TRBJ2-1	many	TRBV7-2	TGTGCCAGCAGCTTAAATAACGTCCGACAGGGGGATGAGCAGTTCTTC	CASSLNNVRQGDEQFF
-	13	TRBJ1-1	few	TRBV25-1	TGTGCAGCAAGGGATAGCGCGAACACTGAAGCTTTCTTT	CAARDSANTEAFF
-	13	TRBJ2-7	-	TRBV6-1	TGTGCCAGCAGTGGAGGGCATGGCTACGAGCAGTACTTC	CASSGGHGYEQYF
-	13	TRBJ1-2	-	TRBV6-1	TGTGCCAGCAGTCGTCAGACAGAGTCTGGAAACACCTTC	CASSRQTESGNTF
TRBD1	12	TRBJ2-7	many	TRBV20-1	TGCAGTGCGGTGAGACAGGGATACGAGCAGTACTTC	CSAVRQGYEQYF
TRBD1	15	TRBJ2-6	-	TRBV27	TGTGCCAGCAGTTCGACAGGGGTTGGGGCCAACGTCCTGACTTTC	CASSSTGVGANVLTF
-	12	TRBJ2-7	few	TRBV5-4	TGTGCCAGCAGCTTGTCGGGACGTGTGCAGTACTTC	CASSLSGRVQYF
TRBD1	16	TRBJ1-5	-	TRBV20-1	TGCAGTGCTAATGGACAGGGGGCAGAAGGCAATCAGCCCCAGCATTTT	CSANGQGAEGNQPQHF
TRBD1	11	TRBJ2-7	-	TRBV10-3	TGTGCTAGAGGGACAGGATTCGAGCAGTACTTC	CARGTGFEQYF
TRBD1	18	TRBJ2-6	few	TRBV6-6	TGTGCCAGCAGTCACTCGGACAGGTGGTACTCTGGGGCCAACGTCCTGACTTTC	CASSHSDRWYSGANVLTF
TRBD2	16	TRBJ2-7	many	TRBV15	TGTGCCACCAGCAGCCCGACTAGCGGGAGGGCAAGGGAGCAGTACTTC	CATSSPTSGRAREQYF
-	13	TRBJ2-7	few	TRBV28	TGTGCCAGCAGTCGGGGGCCTGGCTACGAGCAGTACTTC	CASSRGPGYEQYF